This T cell receptor beta chain was identified in a study of blood T cell repertoires in COVID-19. At the level of the study: Samples came from the United States, Italy and Spain, spanning acute and convalescent COVID-19.

Germline-derived CDR1 and CDR2 are LNHDA and SQIVND (reference sequence). The CDR3 consists of 15 residues. Unmatched junction bases numbered 9, after V lost 6 bases and J lost 5 bases. In the authors' methods: By means of reference gene primer amplification, nucleated cell counts were estimated. Measured with immunoSEQ multiplex PCR; TCRdb has only the in-frame clones, and not every one. V, J and clone size were drawn from that table, and D and trimming were deduced from the DNA. The sample yields some 270,000 clones, about 85% seen once. The sample taken for sequencing was PBMCs or T cells enriched from blood (not recorded which). This TCR derives from a woman aged 45-65 years who had been exposed to COVID-19. The chain is built from TRBV19 and TRBJ2-2, with TRBD2 identical over 7 bases. The CDR3 loop is CASSPLATRTGELFF. CDR3 DNA: TGTGCCAGTAGCCCACTAGCGACAAGGACCGGGGAGCTGTTTTTT.